A single sample gave rise to the 26 T cell receptor beta chains below, sequenced in a study of blood T cells in healthy people across ages. Combining a sample-barcoded 5' primer with a J-beta primer mix, a second PCR ran for about 7 to 12 cycles. TCRdb reanalysed the 5' RACE reads using MiXCR and keeps one entry per CDR3 protein. The table records 710,000 or so distinct CDR3 sequences, less than 40% of them present only once. Input material: blood. The receptors here all came from an elderly woman in good health.

This clonotype came up many times. The chain combines TRBV7-8 with TRBJ2-7, with D possibly matching TRBD2 (5 bases). The V end lost 2 bases, the J end lost 6 bases, and 11 bases lay between the germline ends. CDR3 length equals 13 residues. Germline V CDR1 and CDR2: SGHVS, FQNEAQ. The DNA of the CDR3 is TGTGCCAGCAGCTTAAAAGCTACTAGCGAGCAGTACTTC. Translating gives CASSLKATSEQYF.

The V gene is TRBV7-8, the J gene TRBJ1-4; D perhaps matches TRBD1 (6 bases). There are 15 residues in the CDR3. The V and J ends lost 6 bases and 7 bases respectively, with 18 bases between them. Germline V lookup: CDR1 SGHVS, CDR2 FQNEAQ. The chain's CDR3 is CASSFGQGWSEKLFF. The CDR3 DNA reads as TGTGCCAGCAGTTTTGGGCAGGGGTGGAGTGAAAAACTGTTTTTT.

This clonotype was picked up a small number of times. The chain joins TRBV5-1 to TRBJ2-5, with 8 bases matching TRBD1. The CDR3 is 14 residues long. V dropped 9 bases and J dropped 11; count of bases not matched to a gene: 18. Per germline, CDR1 SGHRS and CDR2 YFSETQ. CDR3 residues: CATRRAGGHNEQYF. The CDR3 DNA follows: TGCGCCACCCGGAGGGCAGGGGGCCACAATGAGCAGTACTTC.

Note on this clonotype: Given a much more abundant clone one base away, this may be a read error. Because it lacks the conserved phenylalanine or tryptophan at the end, this CDR3 is likely a read error. The V and J genes are TRBV5-1 and TRBJ2-3; no clear D gene. The CDR3 is 15 amino acids. Trimming removed 4 bases from V and 1 base from J, with 13 bases in between. Germline loops: CDR1 SGHRS, CDR2 YFSETQ. The CDR3 sequence is CASSPDGLGTDTQYL. CDR3 nucleotide sequence: TGCGCCAGCAGCCCTGACGGGTTAGGCACAGATACGCAGTATTTG.

This clonotype showed up just a few times. Possible read error: a much larger clone is one base away. The chain has TRBV28 and TRBJ2-1, with a weak D call TRBD2 (7 bases). CDR3 length: 15 amino acids. The V gene's germline CDR1 is MDHEN and CDR2 SYDVKM. The ends were cut back, 2 bases at V and 6 bases at J, with 14 bases in the middle. DNA for the CDR3: TGTGCCAGCAGTTTAGGGGGGGCCCGCCGCAATGAGCAGTTCTTC. Protein: CASSLGGARRNEQFF.

This clonotype was observed many times. The rearrangement links TRBV6-6 to TRBJ1-2; D gene unclear. V gave up 2 bases and J gave up 5 bases, with 9 bases separating them. This CDR3 has 13 residues. Germline CDR1 and CDR2: MNHNY and SVGAGI (reference sequence). DNA of the CDR3: TGTGCCAGCAGTTACAGGGTCGAATATGGCTACACCTTC. Protein product: CASSYRVEYGYTF.

The chain has TRBV12-5 and TRBJ1-2; D is perhaps TRBD1 (6 bases). The CDR3 contains 13 residues. With 1 base removed from V and 4 bases from J, the gap between germline ends came to 7 bases. The germline V gene has CDR1 LGHNT and CDR2 FRNRAP. The DNA for the CDR3 is TGTGCTAGTGGTTTGGACAGGGCCTATGGCTACACCTTC. Translating it yields CASGLDRAYGYTF.

This clonotype came up many times. This sequence joins TRBV27 and TRBJ2-1; tentative D call: TRBD2 (7 bases). The CDR3 consists of 14 residues. Germline lookup yields CDR1 MNHEY and CDR2 SMNVEV (reference sequence). V shed 6 bases and J shed 3 bases, with 12 bases lying between them. The DNA for the CDR3 is TGTGCCAGCAGGAGGAGGGGGGGCTACAATGAGCAGTTCTTC. It encodes CASRRRGGYNEQFF.

Ten or more counts support this clonotype. The chain is built from TRBV5-1 and TRBJ2-1; no reliable D call. With 4 bases removed from V and 0 bases from J, the gap between germline ends came to 14 bases. This CDR3 region has 16 residues. Germline CDR1 is SGHRS and CDR2 is YFSETQ. The CDR3 loop is CASSPDPVISYNEQFF. CDR3 DNA: TGCGCCAGCAGCCCGGACCCAGTCATCTCCTACAATGAGCAGTTCTTC.

The chain joins TRBV5-1 to TRBJ2-1; the D gene is possibly TRBD1 (6 bases). This CDR3 has 15 amino acids. The ends were cut back, 6 bases at V and 0 bases at J, with 13 bases in the middle. The V gene's germline CDR1 is SGHRS and CDR2 YFSETQ. CDR3 in DNA: TGCGCCAGCACCCTGACAGGTACCTCCTACAATGAGCAGTTCTTC. Its protein product is CASTLTGTSYNEQFF.

Details on this clonotype: The junction does not match germline at one end; this may be a read error. The chain combines TRBV2 with TRBJ2-3, with 7 nucleotides matching TRBD2. The CDR3 consists of 14 residues. Per germline, CDR1 SNHLY and CDR2 FYNNEI. The CDR3 DNA is TGCGCCAGCTTGACTAGCCGCCTCACAGATACGCAGGATTTT. Its protein product is CASLTSRLTDTQDF.

This clonotype has at least ten counts. The V gene is TRBV24-1, the J gene TRBJ1-2; no clear D gene. Germline V lookup: CDR1 KGHDR, CDR2 SFDVKD. This CDR3 comprises 13 residues. Between the trimmed V and J ends, which lost 4 bases and 4 bases, there was a span of 9 bases. CDR3 loop: CATSEGYGYGYTF. CDR3 nucleotides: TGTGCCACCAGTGAAGGGTATGGCTATGGCTACACCTTC.

This rearrangement joins TRBV6-1 to TRBJ1-2; 8 nucleotides line up with TRBD1. The trim removed 5 bases at V and 3 bases at J, leaving 5 bases unmatched. This CDR3 region has 14 residues. The germline V gene has CDR1 MNHNS and CDR2 SASEGT. CDR3 bases: TGTGCCAGCAGTCCGGGACAGGAATACTATGGCTACACCTTC. Translation: CASSPGQEYYGYTF.

The chain recombines TRBV24-1 with TRBJ2-5; 7 nucleotides agree with TRBD1. The CDR3 extends over 14 amino acids. J lost 5 bases, V lost 3 bases, and 5 bases had no gene match. Germline CDR1 reads KGHDR; CDR2 reads SFDVKD. The CDR3 coding sequence is TGTGCCACCAGTGATCCGACAGGGACGGAGACCCAGTACTTC. Translated, it gives CATSDPTGTETQYF.

On this clonotype itself: No conserved phenylalanine or tryptophan is present at the end of the CDR3, so a read error is the likely explanation. This chain connects TRBV7-2 to TRBJ2-2, with D possibly matching TRBD2 (7 bases). The CDR3 sequence is 15 residues long. Trimming cost V 5 bases and J 5 bases, with 15 bases left between them. CDR1 is SGHTA, CDR2 FQGNSA, per germline. In nucleotides, the CDR3 is TGTGCCAGCAGCGAGGGGGGGCTTCGGACCGGGGAGCTGTTTTTG. It translates to CASSEGGLRTGELFL.

This clonotype was recorded at least ten times. The genes are TRBV9 and TRBJ2-1; 8 bases align to TRBD2. The CDR3 is 16 amino acids. Germline V gene sequence: CDR1 SGDLS, CDR2 YYNGEE. Trimming cost V 4 bases and J 5 bases; bases outside gene matches: 11. This CDR3 is CASSKDIRGGNNEQFF. Here the CDR3 DNA reads TGTGCCAGCAGCAAGGACATCCGGGGGGGAAACAATGAGCAGTTCTTC.

This clonotype was observed at least ten times. The chain combines TRBV11-2 with TRBJ2-5; perhaps D is TRBD1 or TRBD2 (5 bases each). Trimming removed 5 bases from V and 4 bases from J, with 14 bases in between. The germline CDR1 and CDR2 sequences are SGHAT and FQNNGV. The CDR3 length is 14 residues. The CDR3 DNA reads TGTGCCAGCAGCCCCCCGGGGCTCGGAGAGACCCAGTACTTC. Amino acid sequence: CASSPPGLGETQYF.

This clonotype was counted between two and nine times. This sequence joins TRBV20-1 and TRBJ1-1; D may be TRBD1 (5 bases). The CDR3 consists of 14 residues. From germline, CDR1 is DFQATT and CDR2 SNEGSKA (reference sequence). Trimming took 4 bases from V and 5 from J, leaving 17 bases between them. The CDR3 DNA follows: TGCAGTGCTACCACGGGGGGGAGTTCGACTGAAGCTTTCTTT. Its translation: CSATTGGSSTEAFF.

As regards this clonotype: A clone one base away is much larger, so this may be a read error. The chain joins TRBV18 to TRBJ2-3; D is unresolved. CDR3 length: 11 amino acids. Germline V lookup: CDR1 KGHSH, CDR2 LQKENI. The CDR3 sequence is CTTRSTDTQYF. DNA for the CDR3: TGTACCACCCGAAGCACAGATACGCAGTATTTT.

J is TRBJ2-1 and V is TRBV7-2; D possibly corresponds to TRBD2 (5 bases). Germline CDR1 and CDR2: SGHTA and FQGNSA. Trimming pared 4 bases from V and 5 bases from J, leaving 15 bases between. The CDR3 covers 15 residues. In nucleotides, the CDR3 is TGTGCCAGCAGCTATTTTACGGGGATCGACAATGAGCAGTTCTTC. This codes for CASSYFTGIDNEQFF.

The gene calls are TRBV12-3 or TRBV12-4 and TRBJ1-1, with TRBD1 matching 9 bases. Trimming at V came to 6 bases and at J to 6 bases, leaving 11 bases not matched to a gene. This CDR3 has 15 residues. For the CDR3, the DNA is TGTGCCAGCAGCCTTGCCGGGACAGGGCGTCCTGAAGCTTTCTTT. It encodes CASSLAGTGRPEAFF.

The chain carries TRBV5-1 and TRBJ1-1; D is unclear. CDR3 length equals 15 residues. Germline lookup yields CDR1 SGHRS and CDR2 YFSETQ. V lost 0 bases and J lost 5, with 14 bases in between. CDR3 sequence reads: CASSLGHVMLTEAFF. CDR3 coding DNA: TGCGCCAGCAGCTTGGGCCACGTCATGTTGACTGAAGCTTTCTTT.

This clonotype has only a few counts. This clone may be a read error of a much larger clone one base away. The chain recombines TRBV6-2 or TRBV6-3 with TRBJ2-5; 9 nucleotides agree with TRBD1. This CDR3 has 15 amino acids. V was pared by 4 bases and J by 6 bases, with 9 bases of the junction left unmatched. Germline V lookup: CDR1 MNHEY, CDR2 SVGEGT. CDR3 sequence (DNA): TGTGCCAGCAGTTCCCGGGACAGGGTCCGACAGACCCAGTACTTC. The encoded protein is CASSSRDRVRQTQYF.

The chain recombines TRBV18 with TRBJ1-1, with TRBD1 as a possible D gene (5 bases). CDR1 KGHSH and CDR2 LQKENI come from the germline V gene. CDR3 length: 14 residues. The germline V and J ends were trimmed by 5 bases and 7 bases, with 17 bases remaining between them. The CDR3 loop is CASSSSGTVYEAFF. The CDR3 DNA follows: TGTGCCAGCTCATCATCCGGGACGGTTTATGAAGCTTTCTTT.

This clonotype occurred many times. This chain connects TRBV12-3 or TRBV12-4 to TRBJ2-1; no clear D gene. V gave up 6 bases and J gave up 0 bases, with 18 bases separating them. The CDR3 is 17 residues long. CDR3 protein: CASRNPLWVSSYNEQFF. The CDR3 DNA reads as TGTGCCAGCAGAAACCCCTTATGGGTAAGCTCCTACAATGAGCAGTTCTTC.

This clonotype was observed at least ten times. The chain links TRBV7-2 to TRBJ2-7; D might be TRBD2 (6 bases). Germline assignment: CDR1 SGHTA and CDR2 FQGNSA. Between the trimmed V and J ends, which lost 1 base and 4 bases, there was a span of 14 bases. This CDR3 comprises 15 residues. CDR3 coding DNA: TGTGCCAGCAGCTTAGTTTCGTGGGGGGATTACGAGCAGTACTTC. Translation: CASSLVSWGDYEQYF.